These 22 T cell receptor beta chains were sequenced from one sample in a study of T cell responses to AZD1222 COVID-19 vaccine. The assay was immunoSEQ multiplex PCR, and TCRdb's table has in-frame clones only and misses some. The data show over 20,000 clones, about nine tenths seen once. The sequenced sample was peripheral blood, obtained 28 days after the second AZD1222 dose. The receptors shown here come from an adult who received the AZD1222 COVID-19 vaccine.

The genes are TRBV14 and TRBJ2-2; D remains ambiguous. Germline V gene data show CDR1 as SGHDN and CDR2 as FVKESK. CDR3 length equals 16 residues. Trimming removed 0 bases at V and 2 bases at J, with 10 bases between. The CDR3 nucleotides read TGTGCCAGCAGCCAAGATGGGCAGCTAAACACCGGGGAGCTGTTTTTT. Translating gives CASSQDGQLNTGELFF.

The gene calls are TRBV4-2 and TRBJ2-7; D might be TRBD1 or TRBD2, each matching 5 bases. V gave up 1 base and J gave up 2 bases, with 18 bases separating them. This CDR3 spans 17 amino acids. Germline loops: CDR1 LGHNA, CDR2 YNFKEQ. For the CDR3, the DNA is TGTGCCAGCAGCCAAGTGCGGGCGATGGGGGAGACCTACGAGCAGTACTTC. As protein: CASSQVRAMGETYEQYF.

The chain recombines TRBV3-1 (or the pseudogene TRBV3-2) with TRBJ2-7; D is ambiguous. The germline V gene has CDR1 LGHDT and CDR2 YNNKEL (reference sequence). The V gene lost 0 bases and the J gene lost 5 bases, with 11 bases spanning the gap. This CDR3 contains 14 residues. In DNA, the CDR3 is TGTGCCAGCAGCCAAGAAGTAAGGCCCGACGAGCAGTACTTC. Translated, it gives CASSQEVRPDEQYF.

J is TRBJ2-2 and V is TRBV6-4, with a possible D match to TRBD1 (6 bases). V gave up 3 bases and J gave up 2 bases, with 7 bases separating them. This CDR3 is built from 14 residues. Per the germline V gene, CDR1 is MRHNA and CDR2 is SNTAGT. DNA of the CDR3: TGTGCCAGCAGTGAACAGGGTAACACCGGGGAGCTGTTTTTT. It is translated as CASSEQGNTGELFF.

The genes are TRBV29-1 and TRBJ1-2, with 7 bases that match TRBD1. V dropped 3 bases and J dropped 4; count of bases not matched to a gene: 11. The CDR3 is 15 amino acids. Germline values: CDR1 SQVTM, CDR2 ANQGSEA. The CDR3 sequence is CSVDGTAQVIYGYTF. The CDR3 DNA reads as TGCAGCGTTGATGGGACAGCCCAGGTTATCTATGGCTACACCTTC.

This chain links TRBV7-4 with TRBJ1-1; no clear D gene. Trimming took 5 bases from V and 1 from J, leaving 17 bases between them. The CDR3 contains 16 residues. Germline assignment: CDR1 SGHVT and CDR2 SQSDAQ. The CDR3 sequence: CASSLHSPRKNTEAFF. As DNA, the CDR3 is TGTGCCAGCAGCCTCCATAGCCCCAGGAAGAACACTGAAGCTTTCTTT.

This chain links TRBV7-8 with TRBJ1-5; a possible D gene is TRBD1 (5 bases). CDR1 and CDR2 (germline): SGHVS, FQNEAQ. This CDR3 is 15 amino acids long. Trimming pared 1 base from V and 1 base from J, leaving 8 bases between. The CDR3 is CASSLERGSNQPQHF. The CDR3 DNA sequence: TGTGCCAGCAGCTTAGAAAGGGGAAGCAATCAGCCCCAGCATTTT.

This chain uses TRBV18 with TRBJ2-7, with 7 positions matching TRBD1. The junction had 2 bases not matched to a gene; V was cut back by 1 base and J by 5 bases. Germline V gives CDR1 KGHSH, CDR2 LQKENI. The CDR3 runs to 13 residues. In nucleotides, the CDR3 is TGTGCCAGCTCACCACAACAGGGGAACGAGCAGTACTTC. As protein: CASSPQQGNEQYF.

The chain uses TRBV28 and TRBJ2-1, with TRBD2 as a possible D gene (5 bases). This CDR3 has 12 residues. The V end was cut by 3 bases, the J end by 9 bases, with 9 bases between. The germline V gene has CDR1 MDHEN and CDR2 SYDVKM. CDR3 in amino acids: CASSFLRGEQFF. The DNA for the CDR3 is TGTGCCAGCAGTTTTCTACGGGGTGAGCAGTTCTTC.

This clone was detected only a few times. This chain uses TRBV10-1 with TRBJ1-1; D uncertain. CDR1 and CDR2 (germline): WNHNN, SYGVQD (reference sequence). The V end was cut by 5 bases, the J end by 5 bases, with 9 bases between. The CDR3 covers 12 residues. The CDR3 spells CASSLQETEAFF. The CDR3 DNA is TGCGCCAGCAGTCTTCAAGAGACTGAAGCTTTCTTT.

The chain recombines TRBV3-1 (or the pseudogene TRBV3-2) with TRBJ2-7, with 8 bases aligning to TRBD2. Germline lookup yields CDR1 LGHDT and CDR2 YNNKEL (reference sequence). The CDR3 has 14 amino acids. With V trimmed by 6 bases and J by 7 bases, 11 bases remained unmatched. DNA of the CDR3: TGTGCCAGCAGTAGCGGGACCCTTCTATGGGAGCAGTACTTC. It translates to CASSSGTLLWEQYF.

The rearrangement links TRBV19 to TRBJ2-1, with 11 bases aligning to TRBD2. Germline CDR1 LNHDA, CDR2 SQIVND (reference sequence). The CDR3 runs to 15 residues. With V trimmed by 7 bases and J by 9 bases, 11 bases remained unmatched. CDR3 protein: CASMGLSGRVGEQFF. The CDR3 DNA follows: TGTGCCAGTATGGGGCTTAGCGGGAGGGTGGGTGAGCAGTTCTTC.

The chain links TRBV7-8 to TRBJ1-4, with 7 bases aligning to TRBD1. Unmatched junction bases numbered 4, after V lost 3 bases and J lost 6 bases. Germline V CDR1 and CDR2: SGHVS, FQNEAQ. The CDR3 runs to 14 residues. The CDR3 DNA reads as TGTGCCAGCAGCTTTGGTCAGGGGGATGAAAAACTGTTTTTT. It is translated as CASSFGQGDEKLFF.

The rearrangement links TRBV28 to TRBJ1-2, with D unresolved. Germline V gene sequence: CDR1 MDHEN, CDR2 SYDVKM. With 6 bases removed from V and 4 bases from J, the gap between germline ends came to 12 bases. This CDR3 comprises 13 residues. CDR3 DNA sequence: TGTGCCAGCAGGACGGACTCTCCCTATGGCTACACCTTC. It specifies CASRTDSPYGYTF.

The J gene is TRBJ1-5, the V gene TRBV19; no definite D call. V lost 7 bases, J lost 5 bases, and 15 bases lay in between. The germline V gene has CDR1 LNHDA and CDR2 SQIVND (reference sequence). The CDR3 is made up of 14 amino acids. The CDR3 DNA reads as TGTGCCAGTAATTCAGTAGAAGGATATCAGCCCCAGCATTTT. It yields the protein CASNSVEGYQPQHF.

This clone was found once. The genes are TRBV24-1 and TRBJ2-1; 10 nucleotides match TRBD2. Per germline, CDR1 KGHDR and CDR2 SFDVKD. V was clipped by 5 bases and J by 9 bases; unmatched bases: 12. The CDR3 has 16 residues. The CDR3 DNA sequence: TGTGCCACCAGTGTCCTTGGGGCTAGCGGGAGCGGTGAGCAGTTCTTC. It encodes CATSVLGASGSGEQFF.

This chain uses TRBV30 with TRBJ2-6, with TRBD2 as a possible D gene (6 bases). Germline V gives CDR1 GTSNPN, CDR2 SVGIG (reference sequence). With 2 bases removed from V and 2 bases from J, the gap between germline ends came to 10 bases. The CDR3 loop spans 15 amino acids. The CDR3 spells CAWSPTGAGANVLTF. DNA of the CDR3: TGTGCCTGGAGTCCAACGGGAGCTGGGGCCAACGTCCTGACTTTC.

The rearrangement uses TRBV19 and TRBJ2-1; 10 bases map to TRBD2. This CDR3 comprises 15 residues. Germline V CDR1 and CDR2: LNHDA, SQIVND (reference sequence). Trimming at V came to 4 bases and at J to 7 bases, leaving 7 bases not matched to a gene. The CDR3 DNA reads TGTGCCAGTAGTACCGGACTAGCGGTGCTTAATGAGCAGTTCTTC. This translates into CASSTGLAVLNEQFF.

This clone has only a few counts. This chain links TRBV5-1 with TRBJ2-1; D unclear. V was pared by 1 base and J by 8 bases, with 7 bases between. The CDR3 extends over 12 amino acids. CDR1 and CDR2 (germline): SGHRS, YFSETQ. The CDR3 sequence: CASSLNGDEQFF. The CDR3 DNA reads TGCGCCAGCAGCTTGAATGGGGATGAGCAGTTCTTC.

The rearrangement uses TRBV19 and TRBJ1-5; D is possibly TRBD1 (5 bases). Germline V gene sequence: CDR1 LNHDA, CDR2 SQIVND (reference sequence). There are 15 residues in the CDR3. V was clipped by 5 bases and J by 3 bases, with 14 bases between them. CDR3 amino acids: CASSPGPLDNQPQHF. CDR3 DNA: TGTGCCAGTAGTCCGGGGCCTCTTGACAATCAGCCCCAGCATTTT.

The chain couples TRBV4-1 to TRBJ2-2, with TRBD1 matching 9 bases. Germline CDR1 reads MGHRA; CDR2 reads YSYEKL. V shed 5 bases, J shed 1 base, and the junction held 8 bases outside the gene matches. This CDR3 spans 17 amino acids. As DNA, the CDR3 is TGCGCCAGCAGCGGAGGCACAGGGGGCCGGAACACCGGGGAGCTGTTTTTT. It yields the protein CASSGGTGGRNTGELFF.

J is TRBJ1-2 and V is TRBV28; perhaps TRBD1 as D (5 bases). Trimming shortened V by 6 bases and J by 4 bases, and 12 bases separated the two germline ends. This CDR3 has 13 amino acids. The germline gives CDR1 MDHEN, CDR2 SYDVKM. The CDR3 region is CASSRPGGYGYTF. The CDR3 nucleotides read TGTGCCAGCAGCCGGCCCGGGGGCTATGGCTACACCTTC.